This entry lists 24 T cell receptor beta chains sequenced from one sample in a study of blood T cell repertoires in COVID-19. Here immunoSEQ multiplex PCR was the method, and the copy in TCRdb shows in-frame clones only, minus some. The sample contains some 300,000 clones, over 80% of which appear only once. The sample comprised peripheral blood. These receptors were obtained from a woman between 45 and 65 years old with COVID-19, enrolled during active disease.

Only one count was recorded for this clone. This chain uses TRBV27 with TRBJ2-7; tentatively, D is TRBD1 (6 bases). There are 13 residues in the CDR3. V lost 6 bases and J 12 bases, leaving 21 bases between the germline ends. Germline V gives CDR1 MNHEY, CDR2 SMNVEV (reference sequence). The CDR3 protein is CASSLIGNRDPYF. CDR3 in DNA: TGTGCCAGCAGCCTAATTGGTAACAGGGATCCGTACTTC.

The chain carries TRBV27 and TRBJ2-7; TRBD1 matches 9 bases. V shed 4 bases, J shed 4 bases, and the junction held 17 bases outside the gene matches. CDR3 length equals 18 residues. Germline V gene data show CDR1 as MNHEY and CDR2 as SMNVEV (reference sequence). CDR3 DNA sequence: TGTGCCAGCAGTTCCTCCATCCTTTTCCGGGACAGGGAATACGAGCAGTACTTC. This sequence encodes CASSSSILFRDREYEQYF.

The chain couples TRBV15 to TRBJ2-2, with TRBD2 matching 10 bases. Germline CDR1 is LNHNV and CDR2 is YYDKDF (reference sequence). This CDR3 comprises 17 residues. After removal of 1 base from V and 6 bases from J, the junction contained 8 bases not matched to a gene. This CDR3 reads CATSRALAGVSAGELFF. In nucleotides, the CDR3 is TGTGCCACCAGCAGAGCCCTAGCGGGAGTGAGTGCCGGGGAGCTGTTTTTT.

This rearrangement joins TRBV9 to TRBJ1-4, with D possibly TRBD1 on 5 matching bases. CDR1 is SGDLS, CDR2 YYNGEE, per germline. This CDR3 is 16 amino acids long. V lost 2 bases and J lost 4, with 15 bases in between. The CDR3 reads CASSVGHRGGNEKLFF. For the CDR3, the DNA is TGTGCCAGCAGCGTCGGACACCGAGGTGGTAATGAAAAACTGTTTTTT.

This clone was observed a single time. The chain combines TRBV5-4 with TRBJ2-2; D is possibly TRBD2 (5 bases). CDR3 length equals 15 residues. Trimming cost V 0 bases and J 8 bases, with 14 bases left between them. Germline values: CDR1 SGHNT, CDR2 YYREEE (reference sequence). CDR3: CASSLGRSGPGELFF. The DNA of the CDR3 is TGTGCCAGCAGCTTGGGGAGGAGTGGCCCTGGGGAGCTGTTTTTT.

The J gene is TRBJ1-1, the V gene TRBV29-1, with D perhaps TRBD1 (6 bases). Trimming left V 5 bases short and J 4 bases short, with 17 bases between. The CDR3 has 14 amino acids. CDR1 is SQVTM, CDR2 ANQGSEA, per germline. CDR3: CSVIGTARGTEAFF. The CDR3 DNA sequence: TGCAGCGTTATAGGGACGGCCAGGGGCACTGAAGCTTTCTTT.

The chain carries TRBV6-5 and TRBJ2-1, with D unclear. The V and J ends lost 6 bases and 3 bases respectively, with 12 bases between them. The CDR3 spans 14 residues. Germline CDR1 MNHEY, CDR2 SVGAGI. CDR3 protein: CASRAPPRYNEQFF. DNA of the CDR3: TGTGCCAGCAGAGCTCCCCCCCGCTACAATGAGCAGTTCTTC.

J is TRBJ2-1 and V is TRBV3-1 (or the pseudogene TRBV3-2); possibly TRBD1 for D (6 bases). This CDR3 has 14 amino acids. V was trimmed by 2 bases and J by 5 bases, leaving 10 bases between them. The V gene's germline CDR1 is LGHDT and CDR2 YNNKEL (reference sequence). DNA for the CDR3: TGTGCCAGCAGCCAATGGGGGACAAACAATGAGCAGTTCTTC. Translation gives CASSQWGTNNEQFF.

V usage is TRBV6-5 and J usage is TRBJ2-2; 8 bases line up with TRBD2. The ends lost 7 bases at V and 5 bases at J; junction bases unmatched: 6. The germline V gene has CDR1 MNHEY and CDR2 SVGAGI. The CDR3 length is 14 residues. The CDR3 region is CASTGRARTGELFF. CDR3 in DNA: TGTGCCAGCACCGGGAGGGCCAGGACCGGGGAGCTGTTTTTT.

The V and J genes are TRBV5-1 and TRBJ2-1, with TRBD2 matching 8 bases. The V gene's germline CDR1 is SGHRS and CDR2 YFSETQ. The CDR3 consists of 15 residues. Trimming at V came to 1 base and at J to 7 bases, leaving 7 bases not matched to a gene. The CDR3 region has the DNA TGCGCCAGCAGCTTGTCCGGGACTAGTGCTAATGAGCAGTTCTTC. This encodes CASSLSGTSANEQFF.

The CDR3 loop reads CASSARQGGPQHF. The CDR3 DNA is TGCGCCAGCAGTGCGAGGCAGGGGGGGCCCCAGCATTTT. The chain recombines TRBV10-1 with TRBJ1-5, with 7 positions matching TRBD1. The CDR3 has 13 amino acids. V trimming: 4 bases; J trimming: 9 bases; junction bases outside the gene matches: 6. Per the germline V gene, CDR1 is WNHNN and CDR2 is SYGVQD (reference sequence).

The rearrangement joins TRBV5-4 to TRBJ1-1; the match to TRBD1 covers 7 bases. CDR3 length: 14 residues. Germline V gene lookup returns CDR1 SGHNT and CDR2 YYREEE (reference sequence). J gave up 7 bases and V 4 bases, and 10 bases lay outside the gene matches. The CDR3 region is CASSPPLGQDEAFF. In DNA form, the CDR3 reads TGTGCCAGCAGCCCTCCCCTCGGACAGGATGAAGCTTTCTTT.

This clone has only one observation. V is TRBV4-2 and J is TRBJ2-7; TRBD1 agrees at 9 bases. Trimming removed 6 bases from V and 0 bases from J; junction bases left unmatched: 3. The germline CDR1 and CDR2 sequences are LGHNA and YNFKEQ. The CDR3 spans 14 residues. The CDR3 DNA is TGTGCCAGCAGGGAGACAGGGGGCTCCTACGAGCAGTACTTC. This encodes CASRETGGSYEQYF.

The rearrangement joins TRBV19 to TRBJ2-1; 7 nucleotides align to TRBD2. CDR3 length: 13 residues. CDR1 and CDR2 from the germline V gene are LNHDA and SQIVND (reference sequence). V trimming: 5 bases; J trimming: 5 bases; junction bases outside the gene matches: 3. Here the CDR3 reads CASSVGGDNEQFF. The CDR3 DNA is TGTGCCAGTAGTGTGGGGGGGGACAATGAGCAGTTCTTC.

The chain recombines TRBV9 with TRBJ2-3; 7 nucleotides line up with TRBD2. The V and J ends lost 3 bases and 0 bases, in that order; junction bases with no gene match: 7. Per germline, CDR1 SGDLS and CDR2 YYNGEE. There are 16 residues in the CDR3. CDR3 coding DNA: TGTGCCAGCAGCGAGGGAGGGCCGTTTAGCACAGATACGCAGTATTTT. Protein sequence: CASSEGGPFSTDTQYF.

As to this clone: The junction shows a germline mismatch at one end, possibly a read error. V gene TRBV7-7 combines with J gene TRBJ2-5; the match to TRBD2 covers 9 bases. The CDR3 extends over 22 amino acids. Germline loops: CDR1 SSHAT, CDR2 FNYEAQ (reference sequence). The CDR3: CASSLIPAGTSLWGGPQETQYF. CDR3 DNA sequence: TGTGCTAGCAGCTTAATACCCGCCGGGACTAGCCTTTGGGGAGGGCCCCAAGAGACCCAGTACTTC.

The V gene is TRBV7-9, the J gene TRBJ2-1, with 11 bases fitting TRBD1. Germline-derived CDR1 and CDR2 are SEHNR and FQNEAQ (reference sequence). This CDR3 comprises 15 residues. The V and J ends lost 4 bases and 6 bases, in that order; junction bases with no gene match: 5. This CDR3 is CASSSPDRGPNEQFF. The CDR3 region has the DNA TGTGCCAGCAGCTCACCGGACAGGGGGCCCAATGAGCAGTTCTTC. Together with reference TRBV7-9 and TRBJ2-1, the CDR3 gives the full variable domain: DTGVSQNPRHKITKRGQNVTFRCDPISEHNRLYWYRQTLGQGPEFLTYFQNEAQLEKSRLLSDRFSAERPKGSFSTLEIQRTEQGDSAMYLCASSSPDRGPNEQFFGPGTRLTVL.

The CDR3 loop is CATSDLQTQETQYF. CDR3 DNA sequence: TGTGCCACCAGTGATTTACAGACACAAGAGACCCAGTACTTC. V and J are TRBV24-1 and TRBJ2-5, with D hard to call. Germline V gives CDR1 KGHDR, CDR2 SFDVKD. The CDR3 runs 14 residues. V was pared by 1 base and J by 2 bases, with 7 bases between.

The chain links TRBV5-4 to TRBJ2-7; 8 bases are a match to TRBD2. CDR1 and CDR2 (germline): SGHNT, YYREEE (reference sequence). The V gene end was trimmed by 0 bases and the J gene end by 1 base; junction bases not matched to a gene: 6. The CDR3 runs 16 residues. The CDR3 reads CASSLGSAGGSYEQYF. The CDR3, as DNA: TGTGCCAGCAGCTTGGGTTCGGCGGGGGGTTCCTACGAGCAGTACTTC.

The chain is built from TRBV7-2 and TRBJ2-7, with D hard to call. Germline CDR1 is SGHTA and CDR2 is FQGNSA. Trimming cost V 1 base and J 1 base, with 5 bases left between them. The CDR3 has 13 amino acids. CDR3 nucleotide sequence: TGTGCCAGCAGCTTAGAACGGTCCTACGAGCAGTACTTC. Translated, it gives CASSLERSYEQYF.

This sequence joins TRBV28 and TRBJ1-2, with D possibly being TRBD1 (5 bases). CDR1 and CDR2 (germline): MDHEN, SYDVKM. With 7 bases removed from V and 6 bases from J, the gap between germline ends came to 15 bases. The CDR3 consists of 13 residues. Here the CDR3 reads CASTLAGRDGYTF. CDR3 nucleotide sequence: TGTGCCAGCACATTGGCAGGGAGGGATGGCTACACCTTC.

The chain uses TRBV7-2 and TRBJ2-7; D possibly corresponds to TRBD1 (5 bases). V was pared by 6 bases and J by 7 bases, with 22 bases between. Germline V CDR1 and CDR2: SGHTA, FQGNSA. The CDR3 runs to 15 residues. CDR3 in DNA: TGTGCCAGCAGTGATTTATTCCAGGGTTTACTAGAGCAGTACTTC. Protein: CASSDLFQGLLEQYF.

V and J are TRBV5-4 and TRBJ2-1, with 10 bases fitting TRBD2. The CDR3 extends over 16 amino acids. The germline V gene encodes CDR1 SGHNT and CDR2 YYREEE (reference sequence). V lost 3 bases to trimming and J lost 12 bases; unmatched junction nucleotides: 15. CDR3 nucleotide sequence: TGTGCCAGCAGCTCTTCCGGGACTAGCGTCCTCCCTGGGCAGTTCTTC. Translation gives CASSSSGTSVLPGQFF.

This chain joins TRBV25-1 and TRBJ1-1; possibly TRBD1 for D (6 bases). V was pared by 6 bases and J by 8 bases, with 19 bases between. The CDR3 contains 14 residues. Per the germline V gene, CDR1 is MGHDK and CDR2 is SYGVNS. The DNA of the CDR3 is TGTGCCAGCAGCGTACAGGGATCGTTTGGAGAAGCTTTCTTT. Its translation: CASSVQGSFGEAFF.